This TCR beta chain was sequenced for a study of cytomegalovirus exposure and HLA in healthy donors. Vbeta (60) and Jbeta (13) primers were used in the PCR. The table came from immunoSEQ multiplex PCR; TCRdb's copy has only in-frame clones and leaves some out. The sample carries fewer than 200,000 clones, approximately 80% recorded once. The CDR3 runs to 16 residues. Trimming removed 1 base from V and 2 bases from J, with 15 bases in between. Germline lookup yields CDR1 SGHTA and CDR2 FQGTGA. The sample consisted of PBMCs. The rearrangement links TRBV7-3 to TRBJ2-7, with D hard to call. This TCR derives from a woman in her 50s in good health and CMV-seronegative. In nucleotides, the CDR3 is TGTGCCAGCAGCTTAAGAGGAGTGGGTACCACCTACGAGCAGTACTTC. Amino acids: CASSLRGVGTTYEQYF.